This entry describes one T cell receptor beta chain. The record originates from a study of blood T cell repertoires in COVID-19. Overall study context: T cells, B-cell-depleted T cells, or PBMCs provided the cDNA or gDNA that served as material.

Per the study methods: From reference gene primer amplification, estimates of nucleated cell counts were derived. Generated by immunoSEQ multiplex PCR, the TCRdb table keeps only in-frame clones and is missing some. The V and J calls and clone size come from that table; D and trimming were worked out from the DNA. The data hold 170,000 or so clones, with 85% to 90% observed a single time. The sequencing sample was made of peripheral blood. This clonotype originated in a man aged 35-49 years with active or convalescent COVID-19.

The CDR3 DNA sequence: TGTGCCAGCAGCCTCCGGGACACAGGGAATTCACCCCTCCACTTT. This codes for CASSLRDTGNSPLHF. The V call is TRBV28, the J call TRBJ1-6, with D tentatively TRBD1 (6 bases). CDR1 MDHEN and CDR2 SYDVKM come from the germline V gene. Trimming stripped 6 bases from V and 7 bases from J, with 16 bases between. The CDR3 runs 15 residues. Full variable domain (outside the CDR3, taken from reference TRBV28 and TRBJ1-6): DVKVTQSSRYLVKRTGEKVFLECVQDMDHENMFWYRQDPGLGLRLIYFSYDVKMKEKGDIPEGYSVSREKKERFSLILESASTNQTSMYLCASSLRDTGNSPLHFGNGTRLTVT.